This paragraph reports one T cell receptor beta chain. Its target is unknown. The sample is drawn from a study of cytomegalovirus exposure and HLA in healthy donors. Study-wide results and caveats: As confirmed in vitro, a few CMV-associated chains were specific for CMV antigens.

Healthy individuals who donated bone marrow served as the donors. The trim removed 0 bases at V and 8 bases at J, leaving 13 bases unmatched. CDR1 is MGHRA and CDR2 is YSYEKL in the germline V gene. The CDR3 loop spans 17 amino acids. PCR primers comprised 60 Vbeta and 13 Jbeta primers. The repertoire was sequenced with immunoSEQ multiplex PCR; TCRdb's copy has only in-frame clones and lacks some. The sample holds roughly 120,000 clones, over 65% seen once. The sequence was collected from a woman aged 25-40 years in good health and CMV-seropositive. Material: PBMCs. This chain uses TRBV4-1 with TRBJ2-1; 7 positions agree with TRBD2. DNA for the CDR3: TGCGCCAGCAGCCAAGAATGGGAGGGCCAACATGACGATGAGCAGTTCTTC. This encodes CASSQEWEGQHDDEQFF.